The TCR beta chain under discussion was sequenced for a study of T cell responses to AZD1222 COVID-19 vaccine. Study conclusions and caveats: Increases in Spike-specific TCR breadth and depth were seen after two AZD1222 doses. The repertoires were collected only after the peak T cell response.

The germline V gene has CDR1 SGHVS and CDR2 FNYEAQ. The CDR3 has 19 amino acids. V lost 1 base, J lost 3 bases, and 15 bases stayed unmatched. For this clone: Its antigen remains unknown.

Method: immunoSEQ multiplex PCR; TCRdb's copy keeps in-frame clones and lacks some. The table lists tens of thousands of clones, roughly 90% of them singletons, with about 30% in the top ten. The TCR was taken from an adult who received the AZD1222 COVID-19 vaccine. The chain is built from TRBV7-6 and TRBJ2-3, with TRBD1 matching 8 bases. Sequencing was performed on peripheral blood, taken 28 days after the second AZD1222 dose. CDR3 DNA: TGTGCCAGCAGCTTAGGGATCTTGCGGACAGGGAGAGGGACAGATACGCAGTATTTT. Protein: CASSLGILRTGRGTDTQYF.